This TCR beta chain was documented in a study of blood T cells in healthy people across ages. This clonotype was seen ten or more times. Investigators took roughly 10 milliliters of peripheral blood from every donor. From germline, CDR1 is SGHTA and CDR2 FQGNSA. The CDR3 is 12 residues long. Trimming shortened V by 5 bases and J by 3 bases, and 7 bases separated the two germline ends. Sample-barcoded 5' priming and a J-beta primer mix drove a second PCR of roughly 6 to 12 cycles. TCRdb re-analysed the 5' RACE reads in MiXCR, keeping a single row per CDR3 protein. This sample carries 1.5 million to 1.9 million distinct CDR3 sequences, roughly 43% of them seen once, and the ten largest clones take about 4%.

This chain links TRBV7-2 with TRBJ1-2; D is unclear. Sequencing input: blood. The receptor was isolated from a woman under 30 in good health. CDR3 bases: TGTGCCAGCAGCCGCGGGGACTATGGCTACACCTTC. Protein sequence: CASSRGDYGYTF.